This T cell receptor beta chain originates from a study of shared clonotypes between healthy human individuals. Study-level findings and limits: Only blood was sampled, and tissue TCR repertoires likely differ from blood ones. Shared clonotypes across all four donors exceeded non-shared ones in generation probability.

TCRdb's copy holds only in-frame clones and misses some; the assay was immunoSEQ multiplex PCR. The sample yields under 850,000 clones, 85% to 95% seen once. On this clone: Antigen: not known.

CD8 cells regarded as naive lacked CD45RO, were positively chosen for CCR7, and omitted terminally differentiated effector memory CD45RA+ cells. Trimming removed 2 bases from V and 5 bases from J, with 12 bases in between. Germline CDR1 reads PRHDT; CDR2 reads FYEKMQ (reference sequence). The CDR3 has 14 residues. The gene calls are TRBV13 and TRBJ1-2; D ambiguous. The clonotype originates from a man in his thirties or forties in good health. Sequencing used naive CD8+ T cells sorted from blood. The CDR3 DNA is TGTGCCAGCAGCTTATTGTCAGATCCTTATGGCTACACCTTC. It is translated as CASSLLSDPYGYTF. Combining the CDR3 with reference TRBV13 and TRBJ1-2 gives the whole variable domain AAGVIQSPRHLIKEKRETATLKCYPIPRHDTVYWYQQGPGQDPQFLISFYEKMQSDKGSIPDRFSAQQFSDYHSELNMSSLELGDSALYFCASSLLSDPYGYTFGSGTRLTVV.